These 14 T cell receptor beta chains were all obtained from the same sample, sequenced in a study of tumor and adjacent non-tumor tissue in lung cancer. RNA was extracted from bulk tissue without any cell sorting. TCRbeta libraries were built with three rounds of nested PCR, modified from ARM-PCR. TCRdb independently ran MiXCR on the multiplex PCR reads; one entry per CDR3 protein. The repertoire consists of 77,000 or so distinct CDR3 sequences, with more than 60% occurring once and the leading ten covering approximately 12%. Material: lung tumor tissue. Source of these receptors: a woman in her fifties or sixties with non-small cell lung cancer.

This clonotype has only one observation. A single base separates this from a much larger clone, so it may be a read error. The CDR3 sequence is CASRSGQGRTYEQHF. The CDR3 DNA sequence: TGTGCCAGCAGATCAGGACAGGGCCGGACCTACGAGCAGCACTTC. V is TRBV28 and J is TRBJ2-7; 8 bases match TRBD1. The CDR3 is 15 amino acids. In germline, CDR1 is MDHEN, CDR2 SYDVKM.

This sequence joins TRBV28 and TRBJ2-3; 9 bases match TRBD2. This CDR3 comprises 18 residues. The J segment lost 2 bases and the V segment lost 2 bases, leaving 11 bases of the junction unmatched. Germline CDR1 is MDHEN and CDR2 is SYDVKM. The CDR3 sequence: CASSLLGWLAGPTDTQYF. The CDR3 DNA is TGTGCCAGCAGTTTACTCGGTTGGCTAGCGGGACCCACAGATACGCAGTATTTT.

Points on this clonotype: At one boundary the junction diverges from the germline segment, which might be a read error. The J gene is TRBJ2-7, the V gene TRBV6-6; a possible D gene is TRBD2 (6 bases). Germline V gene sequence: CDR1 MNHNY, CDR2 SVGAGI (reference sequence). The CDR3 consists of 14 residues. The chain's CDR3 is CVSNMGLPSYEHYF. DNA of the CDR3: TGTGTCAGCAATATGGGACTCCCCTCCTACGAGCATTACTTC.

In regard to this clonotype: Sequence at one end of the junction differs from germline and may be a read error. The rearrangement joins TRBV6-1 to TRBJ2-2, with a tentative D call TRBD1 (5 bases). CDR1 is MNHNS and CDR2 is SASEGT in the germline V gene. The CDR3 extends over 15 amino acids. The CDR3 loop reads CASSEAGHNTRELFF. Here the CDR3 DNA reads TGTGCCAGCAGTGAAGCCGGACATAACACCCGGGAGCTGTTTTTT.

This clonotype was detected a few times. V gene TRBV18 combines with J gene TRBJ2-5, with unresolved D. This CDR3 comprises 12 residues. Germline CDR1 is KGHSH and CDR2 is LQKENI. V gave up 0 bases and J gave up 5 bases, with 4 bases separating them. The CDR3 region is CASSPPWETQYF. The CDR3 coding sequence is TGTGCCAGCTCACCACCGTGGGAGACCCAGTACTTC.

On this clonotype itself: Germline and junction disagree at one end, which may indicate a read error. The chain recombines TRBV4-2 with TRBJ1-5; unclear D gene. Germline values: CDR1 LGHNA, CDR2 YNFKEQ. The CDR3 length is 15 residues. The CDR3 sequence: CASTQDLTSNQPQHF. In nucleotides, the CDR3 is TGTGCTAGCACCCAAGACCTCACTAGCAATCAGCCCCAGCACTTT.

Turning to this clonotype: An end of the junction differs from the germline gene, which may be a read error. The genes are TRBV20-1 and TRBJ2-4, with D maybe TRBD2 (5 bases). Germline CDR1 DFQATT, CDR2 SNEGSKA (reference sequence). The CDR3 covers 17 residues. CDR3 sequence reads: CGLPGSSLGLSKNTQYF. CDR3 in DNA: TGCGGACTCCCGGGAAGCTCCTTAGGCTTGTCCAAAAACACTCAGTATTTC.

In the case of this clonotype: At one end, the junction sequence differs from germline, possibly due to a read error. This rearrangement joins TRBV5-5 to TRBJ2-3; possible D gene TRBD2, 5 bases. Germline V lookup: CDR1 SGHKS, CDR2 YYEKEE (reference sequence). The CDR3 is 15 amino acids. The CDR3 reads CTSSLSGQSTDTQYF. CDR3 sequence (DNA): TGTACCAGCAGCCTGAGCGGCCAGAGCACAGATACACAGTATTTT.

For this clonotype: A much bigger clone sits one base away, suggesting this may be a read error. This chain connects TRBV11-2 to TRBJ1-3; 7 nucleotides line up with TRBD1. CDR3 length: 15 residues. The V gene's germline CDR1 is SGHAT and CDR2 FQNNGV. The CDR3 spells CTSSLGRRQGDTIYF. CDR3 sequence (DNA): TGTACCAGCAGCTTAGGTCGGAGACAGGGAGACACCATATATTTT.

Worth noting for this clonotype: The junction does not match germline at one end; this may be a read error. The chain couples TRBV28 to TRBJ2-7; TRBD2 is a possible D gene (5 bases). CDR1 is MDHEN and CDR2 is SYDVKM in the germline V gene. This CDR3 has 10 amino acids. Here the CDR3 reads CSSSDYVQYF. CDR3 nucleotides: TGTTCCAGCAGCGACTACGTGCAGTACTTC. The complete variable domain, with remaining parts taken from reference TRBV28 and TRBJ2-7, reads DVKVTQSSRYLVKRTGEKVFLECVQDMDHENMFWYRQDPGLGLRLIYFSYDVKMKEKGDIPEGYSVSREKKERFSLILESASTNQTSMYLCSSSDYVQYFGPGTRLTVT.

For this clonotype: This is likely a read error, given that the CDR3 carries no conserved phenylalanine or tryptophan at its end. No DNA is shown, since the ends of the CDR3 on it are uncertain; the CDR3 is the one TCRdb lists. The chain joins TRBV11-2 to TRBJ2-7; the D segment call TRBD1 is taken from the table without a DNA check. 14 amino acids form the CDR3, both terminal residues included. Germline values: CDR1 SGHAT, CDR2 FQNNGV. The CDR3 loop is CANSLDGRTYEQYL.

This chain connects TRBV2 to TRBJ2-5; D may be TRBD2 (5 bases). CDR3 length: 13 amino acids. Germline CDR1 is SNHLY and CDR2 is FYNNEI. Trimming took off 8 bases at V and 5 bases at J, with 15 bases between the two ends. CDR3 bases: TGTGCCAGCTCCCGGCAGCGCGGGGAGACCCAGTACTTC. Translated: CASSRQRGETQYF.

Turning to this clonotype: One end of the junction fails to match germline, which may point to a read error. The chain employs TRBV20-1 and TRBJ2-3; TRBD1 is a possible D gene (7 bases). Germline V gene sequence: CDR1 DFQATT, CDR2 SNEGSKA (reference sequence). CDR3 length equals 15 residues. The CDR3 spells CSVGGMGGVADTQYF. The CDR3 nucleotides read TGCAGTGTAGGGGGCATGGGCGGGGTTGCAGACACGCAGTATTTT.

The chain employs TRBV12-3 or TRBV12-4 and TRBJ2-2, with D possibly TRBD1 on 5 matching bases. The CDR3 runs 16 residues. Trimming left V 5 bases short and J 5 bases short, with 18 bases between. The CDR3 loop reads CASSMGLTGSTGELFF. CDR3 coding DNA: TGTGCCAGCAGTATGGGGCTAACGGGTAGTACCGGGGAGCTGTTTTTT.